This T cell receptor (beta chain) was identified in a study of cytomegalovirus exposure and HLA in healthy donors. Broader study findings: Researchers left out some V segments, among them TRBV6-2 and TRBV6-3, as indistinguishable. Cytomegalovirus association was listed for approximately 160 TCR beta chains. It was shown in a later analysis that HLA-associated TCR beta chains were more clonally expanded than other, equally common chains.

Use of 60 Vbeta and 13 Jbeta primers characterized the PCR. Here immunoSEQ multiplex PCR was the method, and the copy in TCRdb shows in-frame clones only, minus some. Counted here are fewer than 180,000 clones, 79% occurring once; the ten biggest clones make up 6% to 6.5%. On this clone: The antigen is unknown.

The CDR3 is made up of 14 amino acids. Per germline, CDR1 MNHNY and CDR2 SVGAGI (reference sequence). J lost 6 bases, V lost 2 bases, and 5 bases had no gene match. This clonotype was obtained from a man aged 45-65 years in good health and CMV-seropositive. The genes are TRBV6-6 and TRBJ2-7; 9 nucleotides agree with TRBD2. The sample comprised PBMCs. The CDR3 is CASSYTGTSFEQYF. CDR3 nucleotides: TGTGCCAGCAGTTACACCGGGACTAGCTTCGAGCAGTACTTC.